The sequence of this T cell receptor beta chain was determined in a study of CD8+ T cells in alopecia areata. Study-level background: It was oral tofacitinib, at 5 to 10 mg twice daily, that treated patients received. A 6-month off-drug phase came after tofacitinib, which had lasted 6 to 18 months. Study-wide points: Clonality in lesional scalp, especially alopecia totalis/universalis, exceeded that of normal scalp.

The germline V and J ends were trimmed by 2 bases and 5 bases, with 10 bases remaining between them. The CDR3 is made up of 13 amino acids. The germline CDR1 and CDR2 sequences are SQVTM and ANQGSEA. It was cDNA, reverse transcribed from extracted RNA, that served as the sequencing template. The method was immunoSEQ multiplex PCR; TCRdb's version includes in-frame clones alone and lacks a portion of them. The repertoire holds 180,000 or so clones, with approximately 70% as singletons. In the case of this clone: Its specificity is not known.

PBMC-derived CD4+ and CD8+ T cells were sorted. The receptor was isolated from a human donor with alopecia areata. This chain joins TRBV29-1 and TRBJ2-1, with D tentatively TRBD1 (5 bases). Sequencing was performed on CD8+ T cells sorted from blood, taken at week 0. The DNA for the CDR3 is TGCAGCGTTGAAAATGACAGTAACAATGAGCAGTTCTTC. It is translated as CSVENDSNNEQFF.